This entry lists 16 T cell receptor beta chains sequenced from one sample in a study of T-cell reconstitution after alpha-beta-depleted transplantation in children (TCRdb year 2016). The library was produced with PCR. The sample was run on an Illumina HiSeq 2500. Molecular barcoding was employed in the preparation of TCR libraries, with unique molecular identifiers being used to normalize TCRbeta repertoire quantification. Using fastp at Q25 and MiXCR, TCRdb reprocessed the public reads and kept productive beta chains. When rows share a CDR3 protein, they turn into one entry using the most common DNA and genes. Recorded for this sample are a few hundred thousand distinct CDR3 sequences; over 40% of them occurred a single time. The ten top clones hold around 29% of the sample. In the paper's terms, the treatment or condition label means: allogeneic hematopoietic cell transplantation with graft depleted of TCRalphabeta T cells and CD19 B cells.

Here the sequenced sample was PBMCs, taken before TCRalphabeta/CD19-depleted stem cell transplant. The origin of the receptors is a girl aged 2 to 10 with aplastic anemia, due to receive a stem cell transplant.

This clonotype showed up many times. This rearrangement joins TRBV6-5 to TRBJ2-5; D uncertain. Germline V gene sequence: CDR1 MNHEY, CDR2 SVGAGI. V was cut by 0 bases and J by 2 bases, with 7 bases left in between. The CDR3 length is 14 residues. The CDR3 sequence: CASSYSGWQETQYF. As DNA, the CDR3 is TGTGCCAGCAGTTACTCGGGGTGGCAAGAGACCCAGTACTTC.

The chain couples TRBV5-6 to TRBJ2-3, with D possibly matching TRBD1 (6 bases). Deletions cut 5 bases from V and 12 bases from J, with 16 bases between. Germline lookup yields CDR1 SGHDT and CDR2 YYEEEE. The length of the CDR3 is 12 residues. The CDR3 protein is CASRGAPETQYF. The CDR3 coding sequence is TGTGCCAGCAGGGGGGCACCGGAGACACAGTATTTT. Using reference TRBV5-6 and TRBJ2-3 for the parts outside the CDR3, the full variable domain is DAGVTQSPTHLIKTRGQQVTLRCSPKSGHDTVSWYQQALGQGPQFIFQYYEEEERQRGNFPDRFSGHQFPNYSSELNVNALLLGDSALYLCASRGAPETQYFGPGTRLTVL.

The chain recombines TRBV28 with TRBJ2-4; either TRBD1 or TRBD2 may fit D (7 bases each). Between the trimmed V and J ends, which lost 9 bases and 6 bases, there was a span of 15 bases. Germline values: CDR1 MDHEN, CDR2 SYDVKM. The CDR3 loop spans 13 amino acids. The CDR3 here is CARERDRGNIQYF. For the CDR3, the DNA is TGTGCCAGGGAGCGGGACAGAGGAAACATTCAGTACTTC.

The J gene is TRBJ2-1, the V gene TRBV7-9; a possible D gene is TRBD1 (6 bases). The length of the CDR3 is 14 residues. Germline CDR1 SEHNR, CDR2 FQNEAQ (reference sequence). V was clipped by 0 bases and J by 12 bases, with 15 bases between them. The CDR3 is CASSLALALGGQFF. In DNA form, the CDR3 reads TGTGCCAGCAGCTTAGCCCTAGCTCTAGGGGGGCAGTTCTTC.

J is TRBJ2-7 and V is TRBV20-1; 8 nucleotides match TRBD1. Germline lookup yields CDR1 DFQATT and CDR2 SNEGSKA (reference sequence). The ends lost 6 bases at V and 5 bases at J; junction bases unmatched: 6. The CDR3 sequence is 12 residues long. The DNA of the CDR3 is TGCAGTGCGGCGCAGGGGGCTAACGAGCAGTACTTC. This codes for CSAAQGANEQYF.

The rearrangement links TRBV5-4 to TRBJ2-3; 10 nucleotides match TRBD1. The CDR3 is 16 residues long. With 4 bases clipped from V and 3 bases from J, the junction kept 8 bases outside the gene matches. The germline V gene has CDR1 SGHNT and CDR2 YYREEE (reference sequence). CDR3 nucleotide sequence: TGTGCCAGCAGCGTTCGACAGGGGGCCGGGACAGATACGCAGTATTTT. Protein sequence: CASSVRQGAGTDTQYF.

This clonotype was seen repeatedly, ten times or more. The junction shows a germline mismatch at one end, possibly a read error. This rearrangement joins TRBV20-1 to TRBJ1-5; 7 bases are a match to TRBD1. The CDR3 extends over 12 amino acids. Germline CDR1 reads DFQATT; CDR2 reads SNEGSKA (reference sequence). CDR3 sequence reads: CGLGQANQPQHF. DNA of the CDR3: TGTGGTCTCGGACAGGCCAATCAGCCCCAGCATTTT.

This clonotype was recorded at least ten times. The CDR3 sequence is CASSSQGAGYGYTF. CDR3 nucleotides: TGTGCCAGCAGTTCCCAGGGGGCCGGCTATGGCTACACCTTC. The chain links TRBV12-3 or TRBV12-4 to TRBJ1-2; 8 bases map to TRBD1. CDR3 length equals 14 residues. The ends lost 4 bases at V and 4 bases at J; junction bases unmatched: 5.

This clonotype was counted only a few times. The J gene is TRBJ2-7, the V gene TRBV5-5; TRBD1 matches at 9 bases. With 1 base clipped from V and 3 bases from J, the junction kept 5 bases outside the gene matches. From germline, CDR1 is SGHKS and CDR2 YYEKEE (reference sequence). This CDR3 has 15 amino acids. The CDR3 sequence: CASSLRGTGYYEQYF. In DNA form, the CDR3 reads TGTGCCAGCAGCTTGAGAGGGACAGGGTACTACGAGCAGTACTTC.

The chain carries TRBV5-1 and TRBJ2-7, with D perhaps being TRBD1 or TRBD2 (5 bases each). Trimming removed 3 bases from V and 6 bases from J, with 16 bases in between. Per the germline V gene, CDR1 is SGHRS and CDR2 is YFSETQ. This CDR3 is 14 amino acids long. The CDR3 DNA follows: TGCGCCAGCAGCTGGGACGGGGCGGGCGGCGAGCAGTACTTC. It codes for CASSWDGAGGEQYF.

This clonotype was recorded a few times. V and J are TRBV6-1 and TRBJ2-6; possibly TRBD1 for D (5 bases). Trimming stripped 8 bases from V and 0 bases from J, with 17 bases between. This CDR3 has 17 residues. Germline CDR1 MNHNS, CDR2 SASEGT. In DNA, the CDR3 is TGTGCCAGCTATAGTCTCGACAGTCGCTCTGGGGCCAACGTCCTGACTTTC. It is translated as CASYSLDSRSGANVLTF.

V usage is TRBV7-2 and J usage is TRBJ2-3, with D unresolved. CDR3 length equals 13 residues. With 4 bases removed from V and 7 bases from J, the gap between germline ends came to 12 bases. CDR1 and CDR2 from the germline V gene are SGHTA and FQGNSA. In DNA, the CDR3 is TGTGCCAGCAGCTACGAGCTATTCAATACGCAGTATTTT. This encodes CASSYELFNTQYF. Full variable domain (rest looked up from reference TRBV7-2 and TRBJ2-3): GAGVSQSPSNKVTEKGKDVELRCDPISGHTALYWYRQSLGQGLEFLIYFQGNSAPDKSGLPSDRFSAERTGGSVSTLTIQRTQQEDSAVYLCASSYELFNTQYFGPGTRLTVL.

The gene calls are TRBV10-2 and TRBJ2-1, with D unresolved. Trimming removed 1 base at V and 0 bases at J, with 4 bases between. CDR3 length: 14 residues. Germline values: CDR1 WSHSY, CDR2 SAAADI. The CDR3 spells CASSEYLSYNEQFF. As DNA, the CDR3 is TGCGCCAGCAGTGAGTATCTCTCCTACAATGAGCAGTTCTTC.

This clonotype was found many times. CDR3 DNA sequence: TGTGCCAGCAGTCCCGTAGCGGGAGCCAACTACGAGCAGTACTTC. Its translation: CASSPVAGANYEQYF. This chain connects TRBV6-2 or TRBV6-3 to TRBJ2-7; 9 bases agree with TRBD2. The CDR3 is 15 residues long. Per germline, CDR1 MNHEY and CDR2 SVGEGT. Trimming took 5 bases from V and 3 from J; bases not matched to a gene: 8.

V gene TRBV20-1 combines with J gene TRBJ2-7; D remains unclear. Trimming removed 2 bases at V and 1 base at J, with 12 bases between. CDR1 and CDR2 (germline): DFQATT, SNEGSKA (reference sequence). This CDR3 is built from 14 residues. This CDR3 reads CSARRESRSYEQYF. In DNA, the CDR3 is TGCAGTGCTAGAAGAGAAAGTCGGTCCTACGAGCAGTACTTC.

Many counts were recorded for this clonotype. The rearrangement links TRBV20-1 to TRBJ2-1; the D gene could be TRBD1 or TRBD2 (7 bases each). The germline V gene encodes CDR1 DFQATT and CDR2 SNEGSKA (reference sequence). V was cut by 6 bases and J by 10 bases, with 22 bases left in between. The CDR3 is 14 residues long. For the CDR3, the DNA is TGCAGTGCCCGTCGGCAGGGGGGGTTGGACGAGCAGTTCTTC. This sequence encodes CSARRQGGLDEQFF.